This is a list of T cell receptor beta chains from one sample in a study of T-cell memory formation after mild COVID-19. TCRdb called the 5' RACE reads again in MiXCR, with one record for every CDR3 protein. The repertoire includes about 470,000 distinct CDR3 sequences, more than 20% of them detected once, and about an eighth sits in the top ten. Material for sequencing was PBMCs or a T cell subset sorted from them (not recorded which). The receptors come from an adult woman who had mild COVID-19 (a few samples of this study predate the infection). Cell type and time point are not known. Both conserved end residues are part of each CDR3. D genes are given only for firm matches. Clone size is given for some rows only: seen once, a few or many times, or a class if the clone is expanded.

D | size | J | V | DNA | CDR3
TRBD1 | few | TRBJ2-4 | TRBV7-9 | TGTGCCAGCAGCCCGTGGGACAGGGTTGAACGGTACATTCAGTACTTC | CASSPWDRVERYIQYF
- | many | TRBJ2-1 | TRBV7-3 | TGTGCCAGCAGAGCGCCCCCCTGGGGAGAGCAGTTCTTC | CASRAPPWGEQFF
- | few | TRBJ2-5 | TRBV7-7 | TGTGCCAGCAGCCCTATTGGGACCGGGGGGACCCAGTACTTC | CASSPIGTGGTQYF
- | - | TRBJ1-4 | TRBV18 | TGTGCCAGCTCACCACCGGCCGCGAATGAAAAACTGTTTTTT | CASSPPAANEKLFF
- | - | TRBJ1-2 | TRBV6-6 | TGTGCCAGCAGTTACTCGGGTCGTCTAGGCTCCTATAACTATGGCTACACCTTC | CASSYSGRLGSYNYGYTF
TRBD2 | - | TRBJ2-1 | TRBV12-3/TRBV12-4 | TGTGCCAGCAGTTTAGACGGGGGGGCCTACAATGAGCAGTTCTTC | CASSLDGGAYNEQFF
- | - | TRBJ2-2 | TRBV9 | TGTGCCAGCAGCGTGGTAGACACCGGGGAGCTGTTTTTT | CASSVVDTGELFF
TRBD2 | - | TRBJ2-3 | TRBV6-1 | TGTGCCAGCGCTCCTAGCGGGGAGCATACGCAGTATTTT | CASAPSGEHTQYF
TRBD2 | - | TRBJ2-1 | TRBV12-3/TRBV12-4 | TGTGCCAGCAGTACTAGACTGCTAGCCGGGACTAGCGGACATAGCTCCTACAATGAGCAGTTCTTC | CASSTRLLAGTSGHSSYNEQFF
- | - | TRBJ2-6 | TRBV12-3/TRBV12-4 | TGTGCCAGCAGTTTAGGGTACGGGAGTTACTCTGGGGCCAACGTCCTGACTTTC | CASSLGYGSYSGANVLTF
- | - | TRBJ2-5 | TRBV30 | TGTGCCTGGAGTTGGGGGCAGCGGACCTTCGGGGAGACCCAGTACTTC | CAWSWGQRTFGETQYF
- | - | TRBJ1-1 | TRBV25-1 | TGTGCCACCGCGACGGGGGCCAGCACTGAAGCTTTCTTT | CATATGASTEAFF
TRBD2 | - | TRBJ2-2 | TRBV27 | TGTGCCAGCAGCCAACGGGGGGGCAGCACCGGGGAGCTGTTTTTT | CASSQRGGSTGELFF
TRBD1 | - | TRBJ2-5 | TRBV4-1 | TGCGCCAGCAGCCAACGGAACTTGACAGGGACGGAGACCCAGTACTTC | CASSQRNLTGTETQYF
- | - | TRBJ2-1 | TRBV7-2 | TGTGCCAGCAGCAACCAGGCGGGCCACAATGAGCAGTTCTTC | CASSNQAGHNEQFF
TRBD1 | - | TRBJ1-2 | TRBV18 | TGTGCCAGCTCACCACCGGCAGGGGGAATAGGCTACACCTTC | CASSPPAGGIGYTF